This paragraph reports one T cell receptor (beta chain). The hyperthyroidism patients had all been newly diagnosed, and their disease duration was under 2 months. Their ages ranged from 18 to 65 years. PBMCs were obtained from approximately 9.2 ml fresh peripheral blood. The entry originates in a study of T cells in Graves' hyperthyroidism and ophthalmopathy. Authors of the study amplified TCR beta CDR3 regions from RNA transcripts. TCR CDR3 underwent first-round RT-PCR with the HTBI primer set. TCRdb reprocessed the multiplex PCR reads with MiXCR, giving one entry per CDR3 protein. This sample has roughly 500,000 distinct CDR3 sequences, with more than 11% found just once. The CDR3 covers 12 residues. Trimming pared 7 bases from V and 5 bases from J, leaving 11 bases between. The germline gives CDR1 SNHLY, CDR2 FYNNEI.

The J gene is TRBJ1-2, the V gene TRBV2; D is uncertain. This TCR was recovered from a woman aged 25 to 45 with Graves' hyperthyroidism that later progressed to Graves' ophthalmopathy. Sequencing input: blood. The CDR3 bases are TGTGCCAGCATTAGGGCGCGGTATGGCTACACCTTC. This translates into CASIRARYGYTF.